This T cell receptor beta chain was captured in a study of T cell responses to AZD1222 COVID-19 vaccine. Study background: Whether given at about 4 or about 12 weeks, second doses were pooled.

With respect to this clone: Antigen unknown.

The protocol was immunoSEQ multiplex PCR, while the TCRdb copy is restricted to in-frame clones and leaves out a portion. This repertoire shows about 150,000 clones, around nine tenths found once; its top ten account for under 4%. Study results and limitations: Just six people given AZD1222 tested seropositive at baseline. It should be noted that donors were predominantly white British and more often female, and clonal diversity was possibly underestimated. Vaccine-associated CD4 TCRs ranged over spike, dominating at 160-218 and 743-854.

This CDR3 has 14 amino acids. Germline V gene sequence: CDR1 SGHVS, CDR2 FNYEAQ. With 4 bases clipped from V and 4 bases from J, the junction kept 3 bases outside the gene matches. V is TRBV7-6 and J is TRBJ2-2; the match to TRBD2 covers 7 bases. This sequence was found in an adult in good health. Specimen: peripheral blood, collected on day 0 of AZD1222 vaccination. CDR3 coding DNA: TGTGCCAGCAGCTCCGGGACTACCACCGGGGAGCTGTTTTTT. As protein: CASSSGTTTGELFF. The variable domain in full, with the rest retrieved from reference TRBV7-6 and TRBJ2-2, is GAGVSQSPRYKVTKRGQDVALRCDPISGHVSLYWYRQALGQGPEFLTYFNYEAQQDKSGLPNDRFSAERPEGSISTLTIQRTEQRDSAMYRCASSSGTTTGELFFGEGSRLTVL.